The sequence of this T cell receptor (beta chain) was determined in a study of Ad26.COV2.S vaccination and SARS-CoV-2 variants. Across the whole study: Dosing was one shot or two shots 56 days apart. Study findings and constraints: Vaccine recipients surpassed placebo recipients in spike-specific TCR breadth. Substantial breadth was reportedly displayed by spike-specific CD8+ and CD4+ T cell responses after vaccination.

The table came from immunoSEQ multiplex PCR; TCRdb's copy has only in-frame clones and leaves some out. The table records 300,000 to 500,000 clones, 70% to 90% of them present only once. The count of this clone is one. Its antigen is currently unknown. The treatment: roughly 19 received Ad26.COV2.S at low or high dose, single or two shots; several received placebo; per-sample allocation not given. Sampling happened 63 days after the first vaccine or placebo injection. The donor's status was that of an adult aged 18-55 years in Boston. The V segment lost 5 bases and the J segment 6 bases; nucleotides outside the gene matches: 3. CDR3 length: 12 amino acids. The germline gives CDR1 PRHDT, CDR2 FYEKMQ (reference sequence).

This chain connects TRBV13 to TRBJ1-1; TRBD1 matches at 7 bases. The sample consisted of peripheral blood, taken in a trial of Ad26.COV2.S vaccine versus placebo. The clonotype originates from a person aged 18-60 years who received the Ad26.COV2.S COVID-19 vaccine or a placebo. The CDR3 nucleotides read TGTGCCAGCAGCCCGGGACAGCCTGAAGCTTTCTTT. Its protein is CASSPGQPEAFF.